Shown below are 29 T cell receptor beta chains from a single sample sequenced in a study of T cell responses to AZD1222 COVID-19 vaccine. Libraries were prepared by immunoSEQ multiplex PCR; TCRdb keeps only in-frame clonotypes and omits some of them. The sample has 150,000 to 200,000 clones, around 90% seen once. Here the sequenced sample was peripheral blood, taken 28 days after the second AZD1222 dose. The receptors derive from an adult who received the AZD1222 COVID-19 vaccine.

V is TRBV7-2 and J is TRBJ2-1; D may be TRBD1 (6 bases). The germline CDR1 and CDR2 sequences are SGHTA and FQGNSA. The CDR3 covers 11 residues. Between the trimmed V and J ends, which lost 4 bases and 10 bases, there was a span of 8 bases. The CDR3 sequence: CASSSQGEQFF. CDR3 DNA sequence: TGTGCCAGCAGCTCCCAGGGGGAGCAGTTCTTC.

This clone has just one count. The J gene is TRBJ1-4, the V gene TRBV7-2, with a tentative D call TRBD1 (6 bases). This CDR3 has 17 residues. The V gene's germline CDR1 is SGHTA and CDR2 FQGNSA. Trimming pared 1 base from V and 7 bases from J, leaving 19 bases between. The DNA for the CDR3 is TGTGCCAGCAGCTTAGACCTTATGGGGGCCTCGGGTGAAAAACTGTTTTTT. Protein: CASSLDLMGASGEKLFF.

V and J are TRBV11-2 and TRBJ2-1; 9 bases match TRBD1. The CDR3 loop spans 16 amino acids. Trimming cost V 5 bases and J 5 bases; bases outside gene matches: 10. Germline V lookup: CDR1 SGHAT, CDR2 FQNNGV. The CDR3 protein is CASSLTTGTGNNEQFF. For the CDR3, the DNA is TGTGCCAGCAGCCTAACCACCGGGACAGGGAACAATGAGCAGTTCTTC.

The chain joins TRBV28 to TRBJ1-2; tentative D call: TRBD1 (6 bases). V was clipped by 4 bases and J by 4 bases, with 10 bases between them. Germline lookup yields CDR1 MDHEN and CDR2 SYDVKM. This CDR3 is built from 13 residues. CDR3 protein: CASSYGQIYGYTF. The CDR3, as DNA: TGTGCCAGCAGTTACGGACAGATCTATGGCTACACCTTC.

The genes are TRBV7-3 and TRBJ2-5; 10 bases fit TRBD1. Trimming took 2 bases from V and 1 from J; bases not matched to a gene: 7. The V gene's germline CDR1 is SGHTA and CDR2 FQGTGA. The CDR3 length is 17 residues. The CDR3 sequence: CASSLLPGQGFQETQYF. The CDR3, as DNA: TGTGCCAGCAGCTTATTGCCGGGACAGGGGTTCCAAGAGACCCAGTACTTC.

The chain recombines TRBV19 with TRBJ1-1; TRBD1 agrees at 7 bases. Germline V gene lookup returns CDR1 LNHDA and CDR2 SQIVND (reference sequence). This CDR3 contains 15 residues. V was clipped by 7 bases and J by 4 bases; unmatched bases: 12. The CDR3 here is CASTHNRGPFTEAFF. The CDR3 DNA follows: TGTGCCAGTACCCACAACAGGGGCCCTTTCACTGAAGCTTTCTTT.

This sequence joins TRBV7-3 and TRBJ2-1, with TRBD2 identical over 8 bases. The CDR3 has 14 residues. Germline CDR1 is SGHTA and CDR2 is FQGTGA. Unmatched junction bases numbered 6, after V lost 5 bases and J lost 6 bases. The CDR3 DNA reads TGTGCCAGCAGCAAACCCGGGACTAGCAATGAGCAGTTCTTC. This codes for CASSKPGTSNEQFF.

V usage is TRBV7-6 and J usage is TRBJ1-4; 7 bases fit TRBD1. After removal of 5 bases from V and 3 bases from J, the junction contained 9 bases not matched to a gene. Per the germline V gene, CDR1 is SGHVS and CDR2 is FNYEAQ. This CDR3 contains 16 residues. The CDR3 bases are TGTGCCAGCAGCCCAGGGTACAGGGGCGCTAATGAAAAACTGTTTTTT. This translates into CASSPGYRGANEKLFF.

J is TRBJ1-6 and V is TRBV6-5; TRBD1 agrees at 11 bases. The CDR3 runs 15 residues. Germline-derived CDR1 and CDR2 are MNHEY and SVGAGI. The J segment lost 10 bases and the V segment lost 6 bases, leaving 8 bases of the junction unmatched. CDR3 region: CASSTGTGGWSPLHF. The CDR3 coding sequence is TGTGCCAGCAGCACCGGGACAGGGGGTTGGTCACCCCTCCACTTT.

The V gene is TRBV6-5, the J gene TRBJ1-2, with D perhaps TRBD1 (5 bases). CDR1 and CDR2 (germline): MNHEY, SVGAGI. This CDR3 comprises 13 residues. Trimming pared 8 bases from V and 0 bases from J, leaving 10 bases between. CDR3 sequence reads: CASGDSANYGYTF. CDR3 DNA: TGTGCCAGCGGGGACTCCGCTAACTATGGCTACACCTTC.

V usage is TRBV5-1 and J usage is TRBJ2-7; possibly TRBD2 for D (6 bases). V lost 5 bases and J 0 bases, leaving 15 bases between the germline ends. CDR1 is SGHRS and CDR2 is YFSETQ in the germline V gene. The CDR3 consists of 15 residues. CDR3 sequence reads: CASRSWAGSSYEQYF. In DNA, the CDR3 is TGCGCCAGCAGGTCTTGGGCGGGGAGCTCCTACGAGCAGTACTTC.

The CDR3 DNA follows: TGTGCCAGCCGCGCAGTAGGGAAATCACCCCTCCACTTT. Translation: CASRAVGKSPLHF. V usage is TRBV11-2 and J usage is TRBJ1-6; D is undetermined. CDR1 is SGHAT and CDR2 is FQNNGV in the germline V gene. The CDR3 has 13 residues. The V end was cut by 8 bases, the J end by 10 bases, with 15 bases between.

This clone was observed a handful of times. This chain joins TRBV2 and TRBJ2-2; D remains unclear. The length of the CDR3 is 13 residues. Deletions cut 8 bases from V and 3 bases from J, with 10 bases between. From germline, CDR1 is SNHLY and CDR2 FYNNEI. This CDR3 reads CASAKMDTGELFF. In DNA, the CDR3 is TGTGCCAGCGCAAAGATGGACACCGGGGAGCTGTTTTTT.

The chain joins TRBV6-1 to TRBJ2-1; D possibly corresponds to TRBD2 (5 bases). Germline V gene data show CDR1 as MNHNS and CDR2 as SASEGT. V lost 0 bases and J 6 bases, leaving 12 bases between the germline ends. The CDR3 totals 15 residues. CDR3 residues: CASSEAWGAVNEQFF. The CDR3 DNA reads as TGTGCCAGCAGTGAAGCGTGGGGAGCGGTCAATGAGCAGTTCTTC.

This clone was seen ten or more times. V usage is TRBV2 and J usage is TRBJ2-3; 12 nucleotides align to TRBD2. Germline values: CDR1 SNHLY, CDR2 FYNNEI. With V trimmed by 8 bases and J by 2 bases, 17 bases remained unmatched. The CDR3 consists of 19 residues. The chain's CDR3 is CASVRLAGGRGPSTDTQYF. The CDR3 nucleotides are TGTGCCAGCGTGAGGCTAGCGGGAGGGAGAGGACCTTCCACAGATACGCAGTATTTT.

The chain links TRBV19 to TRBJ1-3, with TRBD1 as a possible D gene (5 bases). Germline loops: CDR1 LNHDA, CDR2 SQIVND (reference sequence). The V and J ends lost 3 bases and 4 bases respectively, with 10 bases between them. CDR3 length: 14 amino acids. The CDR3: CASSMRTNGNTIYF. The CDR3 coding sequence is TGTGCCAGTAGTATGAGGACAAACGGAAACACCATATATTTT.

V and J are TRBV6-5 and TRBJ1-5, with TRBD1 as a possible D gene (6 bases). The V gene's germline CDR1 is MNHEY and CDR2 SVGAGI. CDR3 length equals 14 residues. The ends were cut back, 0 bases at V and 7 bases at J, with 10 bases in the middle. The CDR3 region is CASSYSGGRQPQHF. The CDR3 DNA follows: TGTGCCAGCAGTTACTCGGGGGGGCGGCAGCCCCAGCATTTT.

This chain joins TRBV5-5 and TRBJ1-1; a weak D match, TRBD1 (6 bases). With 4 bases removed from V and 0 bases from J, the gap between germline ends came to 13 bases. This CDR3 comprises 15 residues. CDR1 and CDR2 from the germline V gene are SGHKS and YYEKEE (reference sequence). The CDR3 region has the DNA TGTGCCAGCAGCCCAGGGGAAGTCATGAACACTGAAGCTTTCTTT. This codes for CASSPGEVMNTEAFF. Combining the CDR3 with reference TRBV5-5 and TRBJ1-1 gives the whole variable domain DAGVTQSPTHLIKTRGQQVTLRCSPISGHKSVSWYQQVLGQGPQFIFQYYEKEERGRGNFPDRFSARQFPNYSSELNVNALLLGDSALYLCASSPGEVMNTEAFFGQGTRLTVV.

The V gene is TRBV6-2 or TRBV6-3, the J gene TRBJ2-1; D possibly corresponds to TRBD2 (6 bases). With 5 bases removed from V and 5 bases from J, the gap between germline ends came to 19 bases. CDR3 length: 16 residues. Per germline, CDR1 MNHEY and CDR2 SVGEGT. CDR3 coding DNA: TGTGCCAGCAGTCCCCCCCTGGCGGGGACGAACAATGAGCAGTTCTTC. It translates to CASSPPLAGTNNEQFF.

This sequence joins TRBV6-5 and TRBJ1-2; D is unclear. The CDR3 is 13 residues long. The V gene lost 7 bases and the J gene lost 4 bases, with 13 bases spanning the gap. Germline V gene lookup returns CDR1 MNHEY and CDR2 SVGAGI. The CDR3 DNA sequence: TGTGCCAGCAAGGACCTAGCACGCTATGGCTACACCTTC. It codes for CASKDLARYGYTF.

With respect to this clone: The same CDR3 is also encoded by other DNA sequences in this sample. The chain couples TRBV28 to TRBJ1-3; D remains ambiguous. Deletions cut 7 bases from V and 0 bases from J, with 7 bases between. Germline V CDR1 and CDR2: MDHEN, SYDVKM. The CDR3 sequence is 13 residues long. The CDR3 DNA reads as TGTGCCAGCACAGATAGCTCTGGAAACACCATATATTTT. This codes for CASTDSSGNTIYF. The whole variable domain, filled in from reference TRBV28 and TRBJ1-3, reads DVKVTQSSRYLVKRTGEKVFLECVQDMDHENMFWYRQDPGLGLRLIYFSYDVKMKEKGDIPEGYSVSREKKERFSLILESASTNQTSMYLCASTDSSGNTIYFGEGSWLTVV.

The rearrangement joins TRBV7-9 to TRBJ2-2, with D hard to call. The germline V gene encodes CDR1 SEHNR and CDR2 FQNEAQ (reference sequence). The CDR3 runs to 13 residues. V was clipped by 5 bases and J by 4 bases, with 8 bases between them. The DNA of the CDR3 is TGTGCCAGCAGCCGGACCGCCACCGGGGAGCTGTTTTTT. This codes for CASSRTATGELFF.

V is TRBV7-2 and J is TRBJ2-2; 9 bases align to TRBD2. V shed 9 bases and J 0 bases; nucleotides not matched to a gene: 2. CDR3 length: 14 amino acids. Germline-derived CDR1 and CDR2 are SGHTA and FQGNSA. CDR3 bases: TGTGCCAGTAGCGGGGGCCCGAACACCGGGGAGCTGTTTTTT. This sequence encodes CASSGGPNTGELFF.

For the CDR3, the DNA is TGCGCCAGCAGCCAAGTGGGGACAGGGGGCTTAGGCTATGGCTACACCTTC. Protein: CASSQVGTGGLGYGYTF. This chain connects TRBV4-1 to TRBJ1-2; 12 bases line up with TRBD1. Trimming cost V 1 base and J 4 bases; bases outside gene matches: 7. The CDR3 covers 17 residues. Germline V CDR1 and CDR2: MGHRA, YSYEKL.

The rearrangement links TRBV3-1 (or the pseudogene TRBV3-2) to TRBJ2-1; D not resolved. This CDR3 region has 14 residues. V lost 3 bases and J lost 5, with 11 bases in between. Germline V lookup: CDR1 LGHDT, CDR2 YNNKEL (reference sequence). CDR3 nucleotides: TGTGCCAGCAGCCATGGCGGCCAGAACAATGAGCAGTTCTTC. It translates to CASSHGGQNNEQFF.

V usage is TRBV7-2 and J usage is TRBJ1-5; 8 bases are a match to TRBD1. With V trimmed by 5 bases and J by 7 bases, 7 bases remained unmatched. CDR3 length: 14 residues. Germline loops: CDR1 SGHTA, CDR2 FQGNSA. The CDR3 is CASSLTTGGQPQHF. CDR3 coding DNA: TGTGCCAGCAGCCTTACAACAGGGGGACAGCCCCAGCATTTT.

The V gene is TRBV6-2 or TRBV6-3, the J gene TRBJ2-2, with D unresolved. The CDR3 is made up of 15 amino acids. The V gene lost 2 bases and the J gene lost 3 bases, with 10 bases spanning the gap. Germline lookup yields CDR1 MNHEY and CDR2 SVGEGT. CDR3: CASSYQYRYTGELFF. CDR3 nucleotides: TGTGCCAGCAGTTACCAGTACCGGTACACCGGGGAGCTGTTTTTT.

This rearrangement joins TRBV6-1 to TRBJ2-7, with 10 nucleotides matching TRBD1. This CDR3 is built from 16 residues. V lost 0 bases to trimming and J lost 12 bases; unmatched junction nucleotides: 14. Germline assignment: CDR1 MNHNS and CDR2 SASEGT. For the CDR3, the DNA is TGTGCCAGCAGTGAAGCTTCCGGGACAGGGGTAAGAGGGCCGTACTTC. Translating gives CASSEASGTGVRGPYF.

The chain links TRBV5-1 to TRBJ1-2; no clear D gene. V lost 0 bases to trimming and J lost 2 bases, with 5 bases between them. Germline V gives CDR1 SGHRS, CDR2 YFSETQ. The length of the CDR3 is 13 residues. The CDR3, as DNA: TGCGCCAGCAGCTTGGTGGGGAACTATGGCTACACCTTC. Amino acid sequence: CASSLVGNYGYTF.